What follows are 5 T cell receptor beta chains derived from one specimen sequenced in a study of blood T cell repertoires in COVID-19. Here immunoSEQ multiplex PCR was the method, and the copy in TCRdb shows in-frame clones only, minus some. The table has some 180,000 clones, roughly 85% seen once. Sequencing was carried out using PBMCs or T cells enriched from blood (not recorded which). These receptors were collected from a man between 40 and 49 years old who had recovered from COVID-19.

The chain is built from TRBV30 and TRBJ2-1; possibly TRBD1 for D (5 bases). Germline CDR1 reads GTSNPN; CDR2 reads SVGIG (reference sequence). Deletions cut 5 bases from V and 0 bases from J, with 14 bases between. CDR3 length: 15 residues. The CDR3 DNA sequence: TGTGCCTGGGAAATGGGGCTTCCCTCCTACAATGAGCAGTTCTTC. Its translation: CAWEMGLPSYNEQFF. The full variable domain, rest sourced from reference TRBV30 and TRBJ2-1, is SQTIHQWPATLVQPVGSPLSLECTVEGTSNPNLYWYRQAAGRGLQLLFYSVGIGQISSEVPQNLSASRPQDRQFILSSKKLLLSDSGFYLCAWEMGLPSYNEQFFGPGTRLTVL.

The chain couples TRBV10-3 to TRBJ2-7; TRBD1 matches 9 bases. The CDR3 is made up of 14 amino acids. From germline, CDR1 is ENHRY and CDR2 SYGVKD. V trimming: 0 bases; J trimming: 5 bases; junction bases outside the gene matches: 2. The CDR3 DNA follows: TGTGCCATCAGTGAGTCGGGACAGGGTAACGAGCAGTACTTC. Translating gives CAISESGQGNEQYF.

The J gene is TRBJ2-7, the V gene TRBV7-9; 7 nucleotides align to TRBD2. Germline loops: CDR1 SEHNR, CDR2 FQNEAQ (reference sequence). The V gene end was trimmed by 6 bases and the J gene end by 5 bases; junction bases not matched to a gene: 10. The CDR3 is made up of 14 amino acids. The CDR3, as DNA: TGTGCCAGCAGAGAGAATGGGGGGGTCGACGAGCAGTACTTC. This codes for CASRENGGVDEQYF.

The chain recombines TRBV6-5 with TRBJ2-2; no reliable D call. The ends were cut back, 0 bases at V and 1 base at J, with 6 bases in the middle. There are 15 residues in the CDR3. Germline V gene lookup returns CDR1 MNHEY and CDR2 SVGAGI. CDR3 nucleotide sequence: TGTGCCAGCAGTTACTCGTGGCAGAACACCGGGGAGCTGTTTTTT. Translation gives CASSYSWQNTGELFF.

The chain has TRBV3-1 (or the pseudogene TRBV3-2) and TRBJ1-2; D unclear. The CDR3 is 14 amino acids. V was pared by 4 bases and J by 0 bases, with 9 bases between. Germline V gene sequence: CDR1 LGHDT, CDR2 YNNKEL (reference sequence). Here the CDR3 reads CASSPTRTNYGYTF. The CDR3 DNA sequence: TGTGCCAGCAGCCCGACGCGGACTAACTATGGCTACACCTTC.